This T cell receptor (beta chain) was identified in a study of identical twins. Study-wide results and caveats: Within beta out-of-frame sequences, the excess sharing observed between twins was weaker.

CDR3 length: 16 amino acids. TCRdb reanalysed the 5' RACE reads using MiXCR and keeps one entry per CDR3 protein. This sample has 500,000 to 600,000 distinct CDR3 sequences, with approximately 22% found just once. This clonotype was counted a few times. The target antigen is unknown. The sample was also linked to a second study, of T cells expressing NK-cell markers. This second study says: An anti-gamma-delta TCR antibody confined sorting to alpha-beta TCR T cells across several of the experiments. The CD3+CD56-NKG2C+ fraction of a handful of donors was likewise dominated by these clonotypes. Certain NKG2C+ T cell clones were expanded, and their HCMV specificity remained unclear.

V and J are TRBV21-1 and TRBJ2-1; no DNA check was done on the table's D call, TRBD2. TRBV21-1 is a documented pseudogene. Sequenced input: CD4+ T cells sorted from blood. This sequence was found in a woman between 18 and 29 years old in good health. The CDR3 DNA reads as TGTGCCAGCAGCAAAGTACCTAGCGGGAGTAGCAATGAGCAGTTCTTC. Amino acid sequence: CASSKVPSGSSNEQFF.